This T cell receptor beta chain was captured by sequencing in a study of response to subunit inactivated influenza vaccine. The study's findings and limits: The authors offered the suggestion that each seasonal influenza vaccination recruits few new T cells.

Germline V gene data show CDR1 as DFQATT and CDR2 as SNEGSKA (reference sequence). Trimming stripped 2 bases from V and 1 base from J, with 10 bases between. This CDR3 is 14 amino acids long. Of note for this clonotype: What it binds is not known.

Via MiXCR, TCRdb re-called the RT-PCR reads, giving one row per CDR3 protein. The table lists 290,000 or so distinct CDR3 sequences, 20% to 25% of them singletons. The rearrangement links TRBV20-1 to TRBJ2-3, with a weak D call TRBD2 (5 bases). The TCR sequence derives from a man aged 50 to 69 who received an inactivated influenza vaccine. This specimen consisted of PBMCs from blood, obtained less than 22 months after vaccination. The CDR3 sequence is CSARSVSGTDTQYF. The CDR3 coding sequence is TGCAGTGCTAGATCTGTTAGCGGCACAGATACGCAGTATTTT.